Listed below are T cell receptor beta chains from one sample, sequenced in a study of Ad26.COV2.S vaccination and SARS-CoV-2 variants. TCRdb keeps only in-frame clones here, not all; method: immunoSEQ multiplex PCR. The sample has around 350,000 clones, 92% seen once. The sequenced sample was peripheral blood, obtained after recovery from COVID-19. These receptors came from a human donor who had recovered from COVID-19. Both conserved end residues are part of each CDR3. Each record gives: clone size, J gene, D gene, V gene, CDR3 DNA, CDR3 protein. The D gene is left open where the match is weak. Size is stated for part of the rows, as once, few or many counts, or as a class when the clone is expanded.

clone size: .
J gene: TRBJ2-3
D gene: .
V gene: TRBV15
CDR3 DNA: TGTGCCACCAGCAGAGATGGTGCGGGGAAGACAGATACGCAGTATTTT
CDR3 protein: CATSRDGAGKTDTQYF

clone size: .
J gene: TRBJ1-1
D gene: TRBD1
V gene: TRBV13
CDR3 DNA: TGTGCCAGCAGCTTATGGACAGGACCCACTGAAGCTTTCTTT
CDR3 protein: CASSLWTGPTEAFF

clone size: .
J gene: TRBJ2-3
D gene: .
V gene: TRBV10-1
CDR3 DNA: TGCGCCAGCAGTGATCATAGGAGGGAAGATACGCAGTATTTT
CDR3 protein: CASSDHRREDTQYF

clone size: .
J gene: TRBJ2-1
D gene: .
V gene: TRBV11-3
CDR3 DNA: TGTGCCAGCAGCATCCCGGACAGCTATGAGCAGTTCTTC
CDR3 protein: CASSIPDSYEQFF

clone size: .
J gene: TRBJ1-6
D gene: .
V gene: TRBV21-1
CDR3 DNA: TGTGCCAGCTCAAAGGGGGGCAGGGTTTATGGACCCCTCCACTTT
CDR3 protein: CASSKGGRVYGPLHF

clone size: once
J gene: TRBJ1-2
D gene: .
V gene: TRBV19
CDR3 DNA: TGTGCCAGTAGTATAGCGTCTCTCATAAACTATGGCTACACCTTC
CDR3 protein: CASSIASLINYGYTF

clone size: .
J gene: TRBJ2-2
D gene: .
V gene: TRBV19
CDR3 DNA: TGTGCCAGTAGTATTGATCCAGGGTTAGGGTCCGGGGAGCTGTTTTTT
CDR3 protein: CASSIDPGLGSGELFF

clone size: .
J gene: TRBJ1-2
D gene: .
V gene: TRBV12-3/TRBV12-4
CDR3 DNA: TGTGCCAGCAGTTTCGGGTATGGCTACACCTTC
CDR3 protein: CASSFGYGYTF

clone size: .
J gene: TRBJ2-1
D gene: .
V gene: TRBV6-2/TRBV6-3
CDR3 DNA: TGTGCCAGCAGTTCCCAACAGGGTTTCAATGAGCAGTTCTTC
CDR3 protein: CASSSQQGFNEQFF

clone size: .
J gene: TRBJ2-1
D gene: TRBD1
V gene: TRBV2
CDR3 DNA: TGTGCCAGCAGCTTACAGGGGAACGGGAATGAGCAGTTCTTC
CDR3 protein: CASSLQGNGNEQFF

clone size: .
J gene: TRBJ1-1
D gene: .
V gene: TRBV19
CDR3 DNA: TGTGCCAGTATTAATGTTCCGGGCACTGAAGCTTTCTTT
CDR3 protein: CASINVPGTEAFF

clone size: .
J gene: TRBJ1-1
D gene: .
V gene: TRBV5-1
CDR3 DNA: TGCGCCAGCAGCTACGGGACACCGAACACTGAAGCTTTCTTT
CDR3 protein: CASSYGTPNTEAFF

clone size: .
J gene: TRBJ2-5
D gene: .
V gene: TRBV12-5
CDR3 DNA: TGTGCTAGTGGTTTGATCTCCCTCCCGCAGACCCAGTACTTC
CDR3 protein: CASGLISLPQTQYF

clone size: .
J gene: TRBJ1-1
D gene: TRBD1
V gene: TRBV9
CDR3 DNA: TGTGCCAGCAGCGTTCTAGGGGGCGCATCTGAAGCTTTCTTT
CDR3 protein: CASSVLGGASEAFF

clone size: .
J gene: TRBJ1-1
D gene: .
V gene: TRBV2
CDR3 DNA: TGTGCCAGCAGCGCCCGGGGGCGAGGGGGTGAAGCTTTCTTT
CDR3 protein: CASSARGRGGEAFF

clone size: .
J gene: TRBJ2-3
D gene: .
V gene: TRBV27
CDR3 DNA: TGTGCCAGCAGTCGGGCGGGTAATACGCAGTATTTT
CDR3 protein: CASSRAGNTQYF

clone size: once
J gene: TRBJ1-2
D gene: .
V gene: TRBV3-1/TRBV3-2
CDR3 DNA: TGTGCCAGCAGCCAAGATAGCCAGGATGATGGCTACACCTTC
CDR3 protein: CASSQDSQDDGYTF

clone size: .
J gene: TRBJ1-1
D gene: .
V gene: TRBV6-1
CDR3 DNA: TGTGCCAGCAGTGAGAACACTGAAGCTTTCTTT
CDR3 protein: CASSENTEAFF

clone size: .
J gene: TRBJ1-3
D gene: .
V gene: TRBV15
CDR3 DNA: TGTGCCACCAGCAGGACTAAGGGCCCCCGAGACACCATATATTTT
CDR3 protein: CATSRTKGPRDTIYF

clone size: once
J gene: TRBJ1-5
D gene: .
V gene: TRBV28
CDR3 DNA: TGTGCCAGCAGTTCGGAACGGGACATCGGGCATCAGCCCCAGCATTTT
CDR3 protein: CASSSERDIGHQPQHF

clone size: .
J gene: TRBJ2-5
D gene: .
V gene: TRBV4-1
CDR3 DNA: TGCGCCAGCAGCCTTGGAGGACCCCGGGCGGAGACCCAGTACTTC
CDR3 protein: CASSLGGPRAETQYF

clone size: .
J gene: TRBJ2-3
D gene: .
V gene: TRBV9
CDR3 DNA: TGTGCCAGCAGCGTGGGGGTCACAGATACGCAGTATTTT
CDR3 protein: CASSVGVTDTQYF

clone size: .
J gene: TRBJ2-6
D gene: .
V gene: TRBV7-3
CDR3 DNA: TGTGCCAGCAGCTATCGACTGTCTGGGGCCAACGTCCTGACTTTC
CDR3 protein: CASSYRLSGANVLTF